This T cell receptor (beta chain) was documented in a study of blood T cell repertoires in COVID-19. In the authors' workflow: Estimation of nucleated cell counts was performed using reference gene primer amplification. Clones were sequenced by immunoSEQ multiplex PCR, and TCRdb holds only the in-frame ones, with some missing. That table is the source of V, J and clone size, and D and trimming were worked out from the DNA. The sample shows approximately 110,000 clones, approximately 85% of them seen only once. Recruited during active infection, patients (from Seattle) were subsequently followed longitudinally. This CDR3 comprises 15 residues. Unmatched junction bases numbered 12, after V lost 5 bases and J lost 7 bases. CDR1 SGHTA and CDR2 FQGNSA come from the germline V gene.

The gene calls are TRBV7-2 and TRBJ2-5; 8 nucleotides match TRBD1. This sequence was found in an elderly woman with COVID-19, enrolled during active disease. The sequenced sample was peripheral blood. The CDR3, as DNA: TGTGCCAGCAGCCCGGACAGGGCCATATTCGGGACCCAGTACTTC. This sequence encodes CASSPDRAIFGTQYF.